These 4 T cell receptor beta chains were all obtained from the same sample, sequenced in a study of cytomegalovirus exposure and HLA in healthy donors. 60 Vbeta and 13 Jbeta primers were used in PCR. Profiled with immunoSEQ multiplex PCR; TCRdb holds only in-frame clones, not every one. This sample's clone table lists some 70,000 clones. Specimen: PBMCs. These receptors all stem from a middle-aged man in good health and CMV-seronegative.

V gene TRBV28 combines with J gene TRBJ2-2; D is unclear. CDR1 is MDHEN and CDR2 is SYDVKM in the germline V gene. V gave up 6 bases and J gave up 6 bases, with 8 bases separating them. CDR3 length: 12 residues. The CDR3 nucleotides read TGTGCCAGCAGCTCCTTTTCCGGGGAGCTGTTTTTT. The encoded protein is CASSSFSGELFF.

V gene TRBV30 combines with J gene TRBJ1-2; TRBD1 might be the D (6 bases). Trimming stripped 2 bases from V and 6 bases from J, with 19 bases between. The germline V gene encodes CDR1 GTSNPN and CDR2 SVGIG (reference sequence). The CDR3 is 15 amino acids. CDR3: CAWSLFPQGQHGYTF. The CDR3 DNA follows: TGTGCCTGGAGTCTATTCCCCCAGGGGCAGCATGGCTACACCTTC. The full variable domain, rest sourced from reference TRBV30 and TRBJ1-2, is SQTIHQWPATLVQPVGSPLSLECTVEGTSNPNLYWYRQAAGRGLQLLFYSVGIGQISSEVPQNLSASRPQDRQFILSSKKLLLSDSGFYLCAWSLFPQGQHGYTFGSGTRLTVV.

V usage is TRBV7-9 and J usage is TRBJ1-2; 11 nucleotides line up with TRBD1. Germline V CDR1 and CDR2: SEHNR, FQNEAQ (reference sequence). V lost 5 bases to trimming and J lost 7 bases; unmatched junction nucleotides: 6. CDR3 size: 14 residues. The CDR3 is CASSPDRGRFGYTF. The CDR3 nucleotides read TGTGCCAGCAGCCCGGACAGGGGGCGATTTGGCTACACCTTC.

The V and J genes are TRBV9 and TRBJ1-4; 7 bases line up with TRBD1. The germline gives CDR1 SGDLS, CDR2 YYNGEE. The CDR3 is made up of 16 amino acids. J was trimmed by 5 bases and V by 4 bases; bases with no gene match: 11. The CDR3 nucleotides are TGTGCCAGCAGCAAGAGACCGGGACAGCAGAATGAAAAACTGTTTTTT. Translated, it gives CASSKRPGQQNEKLFF.